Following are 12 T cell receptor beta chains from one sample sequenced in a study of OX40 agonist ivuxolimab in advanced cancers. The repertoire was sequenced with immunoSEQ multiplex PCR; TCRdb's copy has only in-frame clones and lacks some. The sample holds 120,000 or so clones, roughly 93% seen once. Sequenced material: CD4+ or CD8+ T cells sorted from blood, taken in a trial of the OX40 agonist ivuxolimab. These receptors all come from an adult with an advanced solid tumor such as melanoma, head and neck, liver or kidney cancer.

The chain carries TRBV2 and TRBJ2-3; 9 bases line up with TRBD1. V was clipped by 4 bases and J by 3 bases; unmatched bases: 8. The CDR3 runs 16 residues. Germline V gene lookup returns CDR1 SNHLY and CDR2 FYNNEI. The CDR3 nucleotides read TGTGCCAGCAGTGTTGGACAGGGGTCCATTACAGATACGCAGTATTTT. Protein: CASSVGQGSITDTQYF.

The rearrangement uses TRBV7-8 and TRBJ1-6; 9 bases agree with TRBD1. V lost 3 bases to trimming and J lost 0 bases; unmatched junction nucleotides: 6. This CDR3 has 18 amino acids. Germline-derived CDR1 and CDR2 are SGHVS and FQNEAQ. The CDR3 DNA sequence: TGTGCCAGCAGCTTCCGGGACAGGGAGAGCTCCTATAATTCACCCCTCCACTTT. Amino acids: CASSFRDRESSYNSPLHF.

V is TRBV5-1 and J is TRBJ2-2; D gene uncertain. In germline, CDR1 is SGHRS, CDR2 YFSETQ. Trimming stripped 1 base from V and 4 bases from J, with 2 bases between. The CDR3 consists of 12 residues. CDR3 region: CASSLSTGELFF. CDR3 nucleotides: TGCGCCAGCAGCTTGAGCACCGGGGAGCTGTTTTTT.

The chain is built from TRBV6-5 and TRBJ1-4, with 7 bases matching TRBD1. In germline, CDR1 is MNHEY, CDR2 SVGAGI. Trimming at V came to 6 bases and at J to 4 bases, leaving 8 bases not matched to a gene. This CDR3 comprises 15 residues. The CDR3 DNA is TGTGCCAGCAGATACACCGGGACAGTTAATGAAAAACTGTTTTTT. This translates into CASRYTGTVNEKLFF.

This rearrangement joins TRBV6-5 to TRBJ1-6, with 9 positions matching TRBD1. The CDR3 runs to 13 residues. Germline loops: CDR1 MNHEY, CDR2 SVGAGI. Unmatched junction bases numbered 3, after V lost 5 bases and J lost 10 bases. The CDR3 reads CASSRQGGSPLHF. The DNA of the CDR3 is TGTGCCAGCAGTCGACAGGGGGGATCACCCCTCCACTTT.

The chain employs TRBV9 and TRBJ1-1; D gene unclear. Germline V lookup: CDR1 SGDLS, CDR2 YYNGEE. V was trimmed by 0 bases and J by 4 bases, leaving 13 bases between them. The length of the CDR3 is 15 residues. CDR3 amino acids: CASSVGGGSGTEAFF. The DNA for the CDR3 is TGTGCCAGCAGCGTAGGAGGAGGGAGTGGCACTGAAGCTTTCTTT.

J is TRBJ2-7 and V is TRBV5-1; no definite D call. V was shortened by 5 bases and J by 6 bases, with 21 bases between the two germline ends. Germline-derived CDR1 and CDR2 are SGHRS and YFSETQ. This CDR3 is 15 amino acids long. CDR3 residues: CASRPLGPQGLEQYF. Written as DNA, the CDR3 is TGCGCCAGCAGGCCATTAGGGCCCCAAGGGCTCGAGCAGTACTTC.

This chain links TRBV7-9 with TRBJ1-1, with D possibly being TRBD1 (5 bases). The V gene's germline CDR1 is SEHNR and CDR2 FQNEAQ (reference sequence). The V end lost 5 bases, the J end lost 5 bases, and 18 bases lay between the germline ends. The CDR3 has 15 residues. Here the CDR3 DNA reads TGTGCCAGCAGCGCCAAACAGGCCCCAGGGACTGAAGCTTTCTTT. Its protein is CASSAKQAPGTEAFF.

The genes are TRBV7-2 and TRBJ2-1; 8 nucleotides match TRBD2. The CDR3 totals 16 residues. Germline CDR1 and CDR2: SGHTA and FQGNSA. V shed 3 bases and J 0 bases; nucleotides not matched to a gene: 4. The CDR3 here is CASSFTGTSSYNEQFF. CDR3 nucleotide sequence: TGTGCCAGCAGCTTTACCGGGACTAGCTCCTACAATGAGCAGTTCTTC.

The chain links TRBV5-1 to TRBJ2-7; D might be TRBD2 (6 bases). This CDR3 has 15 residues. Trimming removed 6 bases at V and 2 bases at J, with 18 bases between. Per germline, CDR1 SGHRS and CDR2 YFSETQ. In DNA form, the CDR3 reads TGCGCCAGCACCCCCTGGGGGGACTCCGCCTACGAGCAGTACTTC. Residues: CASTPWGDSAYEQYF.

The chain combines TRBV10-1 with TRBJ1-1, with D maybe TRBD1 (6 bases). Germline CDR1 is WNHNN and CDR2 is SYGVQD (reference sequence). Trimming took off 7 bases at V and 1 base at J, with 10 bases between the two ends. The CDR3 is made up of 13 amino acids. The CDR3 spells CASKGGQNTEAFF. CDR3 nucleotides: TGCGCCAGCAAAGGGGGACAGAACACTGAAGCTTTCTTT.

CDR3 loop: CASRGDSPEAFF. The CDR3 bases are TGTGCCAGCAGGGGGGACTCACCCGAAGCTTTCTTT. V usage is TRBV9 and J usage is TRBJ1-1; maybe TRBD1 (5 bases). Germline lookup yields CDR1 SGDLS and CDR2 YYNGEE. CDR3 size: 12 residues. Deletions cut 5 bases from V and 8 bases from J, with 13 bases between.